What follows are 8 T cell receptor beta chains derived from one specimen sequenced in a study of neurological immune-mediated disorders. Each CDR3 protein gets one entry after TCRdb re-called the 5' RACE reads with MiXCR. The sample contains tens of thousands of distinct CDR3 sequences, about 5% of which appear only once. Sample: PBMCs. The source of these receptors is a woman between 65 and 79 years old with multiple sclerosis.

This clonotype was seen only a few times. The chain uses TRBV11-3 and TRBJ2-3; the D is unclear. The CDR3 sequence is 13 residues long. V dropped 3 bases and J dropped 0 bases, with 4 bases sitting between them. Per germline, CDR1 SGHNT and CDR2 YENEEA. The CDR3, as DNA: TGTGCCAGCAGCTTTTCTAGCACAGATACGCAGTATTTT. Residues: CASSFSSTDTQYF.

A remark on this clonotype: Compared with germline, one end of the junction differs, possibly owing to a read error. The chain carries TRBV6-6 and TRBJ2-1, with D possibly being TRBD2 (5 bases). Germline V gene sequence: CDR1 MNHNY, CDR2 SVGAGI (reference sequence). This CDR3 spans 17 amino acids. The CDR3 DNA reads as TGTGCCAACAGTTACTCCGCCGGGGAAGGCAGGTACAATGAGCAGTTCTTC. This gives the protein CANSYSAGEGRYNEQFF.

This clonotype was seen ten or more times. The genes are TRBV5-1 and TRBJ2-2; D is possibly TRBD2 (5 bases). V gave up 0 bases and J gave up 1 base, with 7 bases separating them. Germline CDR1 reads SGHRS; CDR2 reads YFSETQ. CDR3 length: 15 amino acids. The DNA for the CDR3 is TGCGCCAGCAGCTTGGAAGCGGTGAACACCGGGGAGCTGTTTTTT. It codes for CASSLEAVNTGELFF. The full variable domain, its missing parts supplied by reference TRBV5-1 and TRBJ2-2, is KAGVTQTPRYLIKTRGQQVTLSCSPISGHRSVSWYQQTPGQGLQFLFEYFSETQRNKGNFPGRFSGRQFSNSRSEMNVSTLELGDSALYLCASSLEAVNTGELFFGEGSRLTVL.

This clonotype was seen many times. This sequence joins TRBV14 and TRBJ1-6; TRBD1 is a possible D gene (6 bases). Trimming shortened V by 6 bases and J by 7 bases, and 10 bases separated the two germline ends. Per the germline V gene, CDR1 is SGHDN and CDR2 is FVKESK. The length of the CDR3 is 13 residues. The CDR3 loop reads CASSQTGNSPLHF. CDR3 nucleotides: TGTGCCAGCAGTCAGACAGGAAATTCACCCCTCCACTTT.

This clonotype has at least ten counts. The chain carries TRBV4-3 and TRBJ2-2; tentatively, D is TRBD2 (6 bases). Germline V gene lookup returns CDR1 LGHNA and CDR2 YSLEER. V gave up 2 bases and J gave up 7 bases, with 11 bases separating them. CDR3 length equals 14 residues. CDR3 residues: CASSQRTILGELFF. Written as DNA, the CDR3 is TGCGCCAGCAGCCAAAGGACTATCCTCGGGGAGCTGTTTTTT.

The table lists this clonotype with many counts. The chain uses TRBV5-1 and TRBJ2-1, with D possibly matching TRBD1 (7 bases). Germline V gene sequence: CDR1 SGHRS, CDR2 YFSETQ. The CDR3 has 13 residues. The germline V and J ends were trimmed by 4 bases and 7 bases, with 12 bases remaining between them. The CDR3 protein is CASSDPGGNEQFF. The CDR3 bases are TGCGCCAGCAGCGACCCAGGGGGGAATGAGCAGTTCTTC.

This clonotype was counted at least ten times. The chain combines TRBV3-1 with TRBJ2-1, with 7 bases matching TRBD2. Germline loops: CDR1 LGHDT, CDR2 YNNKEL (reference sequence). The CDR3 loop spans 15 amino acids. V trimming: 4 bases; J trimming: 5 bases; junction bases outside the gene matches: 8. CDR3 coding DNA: TGTGCCAGCAGCCCCAGCGGGATAGGTAACAATGAGCAGTTCTTC. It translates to CASSPSGIGNNEQFF.

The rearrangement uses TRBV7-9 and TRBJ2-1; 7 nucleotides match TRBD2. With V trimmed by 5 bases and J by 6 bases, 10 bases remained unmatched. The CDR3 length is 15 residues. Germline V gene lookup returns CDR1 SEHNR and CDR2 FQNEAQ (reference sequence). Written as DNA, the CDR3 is TGTGCCAGCAGCCCTAGAGGGAGGGCCACCAATGAGCAGTTCTTC. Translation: CASSPRGRATNEQFF.